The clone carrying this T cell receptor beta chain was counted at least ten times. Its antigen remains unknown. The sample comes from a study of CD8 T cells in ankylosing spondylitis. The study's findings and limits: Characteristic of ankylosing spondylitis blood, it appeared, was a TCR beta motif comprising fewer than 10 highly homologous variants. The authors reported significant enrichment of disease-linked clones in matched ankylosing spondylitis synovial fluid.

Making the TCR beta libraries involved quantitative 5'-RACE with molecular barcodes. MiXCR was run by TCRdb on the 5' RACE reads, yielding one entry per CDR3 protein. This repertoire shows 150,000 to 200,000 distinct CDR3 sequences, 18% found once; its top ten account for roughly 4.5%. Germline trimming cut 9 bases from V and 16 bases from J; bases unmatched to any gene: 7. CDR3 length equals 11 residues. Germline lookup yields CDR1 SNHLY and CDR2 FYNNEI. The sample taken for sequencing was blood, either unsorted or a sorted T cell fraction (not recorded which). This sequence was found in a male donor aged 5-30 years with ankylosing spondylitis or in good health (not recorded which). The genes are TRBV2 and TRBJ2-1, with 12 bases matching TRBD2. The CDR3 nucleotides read TGTGCCAGGGGAAGACTAGCGGGAGCATTCTTC. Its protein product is CARGRLAGAFF.